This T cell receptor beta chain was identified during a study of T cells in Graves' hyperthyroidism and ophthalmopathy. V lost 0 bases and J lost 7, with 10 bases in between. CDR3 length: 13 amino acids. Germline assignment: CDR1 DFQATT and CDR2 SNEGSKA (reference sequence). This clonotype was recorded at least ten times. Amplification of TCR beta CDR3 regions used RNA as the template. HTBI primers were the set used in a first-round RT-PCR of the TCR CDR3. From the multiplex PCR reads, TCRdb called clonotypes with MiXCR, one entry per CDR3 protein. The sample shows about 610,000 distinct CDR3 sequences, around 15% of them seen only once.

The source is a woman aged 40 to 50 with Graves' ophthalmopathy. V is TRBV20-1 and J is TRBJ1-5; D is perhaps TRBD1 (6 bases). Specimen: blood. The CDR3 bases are TGCAGTGCTAGAGATGAGGGGGGCCAGCCCCAGCATTTT. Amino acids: CSARDEGGQPQHF.